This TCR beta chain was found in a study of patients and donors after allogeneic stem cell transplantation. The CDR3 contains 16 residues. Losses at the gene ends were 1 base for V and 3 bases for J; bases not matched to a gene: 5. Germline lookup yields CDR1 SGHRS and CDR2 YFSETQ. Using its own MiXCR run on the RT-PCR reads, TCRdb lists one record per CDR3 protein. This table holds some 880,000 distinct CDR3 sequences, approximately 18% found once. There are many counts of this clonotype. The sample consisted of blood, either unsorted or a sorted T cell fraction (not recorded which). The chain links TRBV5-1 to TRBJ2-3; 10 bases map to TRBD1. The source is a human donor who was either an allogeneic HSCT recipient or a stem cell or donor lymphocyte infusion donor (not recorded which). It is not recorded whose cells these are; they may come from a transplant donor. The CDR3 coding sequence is TGCGCCAGCAGCTTGCGCGGGACAGGGGCAACAGATACGCAGTATTTT. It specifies CASSLRGTGATDTQYF.